The rows below give T cell receptor beta chains drawn from one sample of a study of T cell responses to AZD1222 COVID-19 vaccine. Sequencing used immunoSEQ multiplex PCR; TCRdb keeps in-frame clones, though not all of them. The sample includes approximately 100,000 clones, roughly 87% of them seen just once. Sequenced material: peripheral blood, taken on day 0 of AZD1222 vaccination. These receptors all stem from an adult in good health. Each CDR3 is given with its conserved first and last residue. The order of the fields is J gene, V gene, CDR3 protein.

J gene: TRBJ1-2; V gene: TRBV6-5; CDR3 protein: CASSYSWGNYGYTF
J gene: TRBJ2-1; V gene: TRBV29-1; CDR3 protein: CSAGTSGRNEQFF
J gene: TRBJ1-4; V gene: TRBV3-1/TRBV3-2; CDR3 protein: CASSPSRDRGEEKLFF
J gene: TRBJ2-3; V gene: TRBV2; CDR3 protein: CASRGRDFPGYF
J gene: TRBJ2-3; V gene: TRBV28; CDR3 protein: CASSPEREWSDTQYF
J gene: TRBJ1-3; V gene: TRBV7-9; CDR3 protein: CATASGGNTIYF
J gene: TRBJ1-2; V gene: TRBV7-9; CDR3 protein: CASSPQGRNGYTF
J gene: TRBJ1-2; V gene: TRBV6-5; CDR3 protein: CASSPDRWNYGYTF
J gene: TRBJ1-4; V gene: TRBV18; CDR3 protein: CASSPGATNEKLFF
J gene: TRBJ1-1; V gene: TRBV9; CDR3 protein: CASSPGQLRGTEAFF
J gene: TRBJ1-1; V gene: TRBV16; CDR3 protein: CASSQLGPAFF
J gene: TRBJ1-2; V gene: TRBV23-1; CDR3 protein: CASSQCRTNYGYTF
J gene: TRBJ2-5; V gene: TRBV7-9; CDR3 protein: CASSLTGAETQYF
J gene: TRBJ2-7; V gene: TRBV6-5; CDR3 protein: CASSYSNSPPYEQYF
J gene: TRBJ2-7; V gene: TRBV2; CDR3 protein: CASSDSQQMYSEQYF
J gene: TRBJ1-4; V gene: TRBV29-1; CDR3 protein: CSVEGVEEKLFF
J gene: TRBJ2-2; V gene: TRBV2; CDR3 protein: CASSSRGLNTGELFF
J gene: TRBJ2-7; V gene: TRBV28; CDR3 protein: CASTGETGYEQYF
J gene: TRBJ1-1; V gene: TRBV30; CDR3 protein: CAWSVPYSMNTEAFF
J gene: TRBJ2-3; V gene: TRBV29-1; CDR3 protein: CSVAAGWPDTQYF